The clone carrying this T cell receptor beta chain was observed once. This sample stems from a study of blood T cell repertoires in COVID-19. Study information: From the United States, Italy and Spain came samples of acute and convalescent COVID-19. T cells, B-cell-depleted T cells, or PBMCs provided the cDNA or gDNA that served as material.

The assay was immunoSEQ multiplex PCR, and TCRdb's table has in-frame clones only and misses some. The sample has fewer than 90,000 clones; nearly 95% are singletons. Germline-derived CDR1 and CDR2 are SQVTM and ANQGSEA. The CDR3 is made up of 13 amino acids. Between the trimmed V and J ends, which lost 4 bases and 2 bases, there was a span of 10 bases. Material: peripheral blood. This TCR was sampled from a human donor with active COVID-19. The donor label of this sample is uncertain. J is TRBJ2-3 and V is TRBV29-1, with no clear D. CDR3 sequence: CSVAARPTDTQYF. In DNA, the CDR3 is TGCAGCGTTGCAGCGCGACCCACAGATACGCAGTATTTT.